This passage covers 21 T cell receptor beta chains from one sample sequenced in a study of blood T cell repertoires in COVID-19. Method: immunoSEQ multiplex PCR; TCRdb's copy keeps in-frame clones and lacks some. This table has about 150,000 clones, 75% to 90% appearing once. The sample taken for sequencing was peripheral blood. These receptors were taken from a woman aged 40 to 50 with acute or convalescent COVID-19.

In DNA, the CDR3 is TGTGCCTGGAGCAATAACGACAATTTTAATGAAAAACTGTTTTTT. As protein: CAWSNNDNFNEKLFF. The genes are TRBV30 and TRBJ1-4; unclear D gene. Germline CDR1 reads GTSNPN; CDR2 reads SVGIG (reference sequence). The CDR3 is 15 residues long. Trimming stripped 3 bases from V and 4 bases from J, with 15 bases between.

This chain joins TRBV5-1 and TRBJ2-7; TRBD1 is a possible D gene (6 bases). Deletions cut 2 bases from V and 8 bases from J, with 17 bases between. The CDR3 is made up of 14 amino acids. The germline gives CDR1 SGHRS, CDR2 YFSETQ. The chain's CDR3 is CASSFRTEPTQQYF. CDR3 nucleotides: TGCGCCAGCAGCTTTCGGACAGAGCCTACGCAGCAGTACTTC.

The rearrangement links TRBV3-1 (or the pseudogene TRBV3-2) to TRBJ2-7; 9 bases align to TRBD1. The CDR3 loop spans 13 amino acids. The V segment lost 4 bases and the J segment 5 bases; nucleotides outside the gene matches: 3. The germline gives CDR1 LGHDT, CDR2 YNNKEL (reference sequence). DNA for the CDR3: TGTGCCAGCAGCCCTTGGGACAGGGACGAGCAGTACTTC. Its protein product is CASSPWDRDEQYF.

V usage is TRBV2 and J usage is TRBJ1-1; weak D call: TRBD1 (6 bases). CDR1 and CDR2 (germline): SNHLY, FYNNEI. The CDR3 is made up of 13 amino acids. Trimming took 8 bases from V and 1 from J, leaving 11 bases between them. The CDR3 coding sequence is TGTGCCAGCCGGGACACGCAGAACACTGAAGCTTTCTTT. Protein product: CASRDTQNTEAFF. Based on the CDR3 plus reference TRBV2 and TRBJ1-1, the full variable domain is EPEVTQTPSHQVTQMGQEVILRCVPISNHLYFYWYRQILGQKVEFLVSFYNNEISEKSEIFDDQFSVERPDGSNFTLKIRSTKLEDSAMYFCASRDTQNTEAFFGQGTRLTVV.

The rearrangement joins TRBV6-6 to TRBJ1-5; 7 bases align to TRBD1. Trimming removed 4 bases from V and 4 bases from J; junction bases left unmatched: 4. The CDR3 consists of 14 residues. Germline CDR1 and CDR2: MNHNY and SVGAGI (reference sequence). The CDR3 DNA reads as TGTGCCAGCAGTTCCGCAGGGGGAAATCAGCCCCAGCATTTT. As protein: CASSSAGGNQPQHF.

V and J are TRBV20-1 and TRBJ1-5; 10 nucleotides line up with TRBD1. With V trimmed by 3 bases and J by 6 bases, 5 bases remained unmatched. Germline assignment: CDR1 DFQATT and CDR2 SNEGSKA (reference sequence). This CDR3 contains 14 residues. CDR3 DNA sequence: TGCAGTGCTAGTACGACAGGGGGCCCTCAGCCCCAGCATTTT. Translation: CSASTTGGPQPQHF.

The gene calls are TRBV29-1 and TRBJ2-7; the D gene is possibly TRBD1 (6 bases). The V gene lost 6 bases and the J gene lost 7 bases, with 13 bases spanning the gap. The CDR3 sequence is 11 residues long. CDR1 SQVTM and CDR2 ANQGSEA come from the germline V gene. The CDR3 spells CSVYYREEQYF. CDR3 DNA: TGCAGCGTCTATTACAGGGAGGAGCAGTACTTC.

This clone was counted a single time. The chain combines TRBV4-1 with TRBJ2-1, with D perhaps TRBD2 (6 bases). Germline CDR1 and CDR2: MGHRA and YSYEKL. The CDR3 spans 15 residues. V was clipped by 5 bases and J by 5 bases, with 16 bases between them. In DNA, the CDR3 is TGCGCCAGCAGCTCGGAGCTAGCGCTAAACAATGAGCAGTTCTTC. It encodes CASSSELALNNEQFF.

The chain links TRBV28 to TRBJ1-2, with D possibly being TRBD1 (6 bases). This CDR3 contains 16 residues. Trimming cost V 3 bases and J 6 bases, with 20 bases left between them. Germline-derived CDR1 and CDR2 are MDHEN and SYDVKM. The CDR3 here is CASSFGGANFLDGYTF. CDR3 in DNA: TGTGCCAGCAGTTTTGGGGGGGCGAATTTCCTTGATGGCTACACCTTC.

This clone came up once. The chain couples TRBV11-2 to TRBJ2-1; the D gene is possibly TRBD1 (5 bases). The CDR3 spans 16 residues. Germline CDR1 reads SGHAT; CDR2 reads FQNNGV. Trimming removed 1 base at V and 4 bases at J, with 14 bases between. CDR3 loop: CASSLVGQGRYNEQFF. The CDR3 nucleotides read TGTGCCAGCAGCTTAGTCGGGCAGGGTAGGTACAATGAGCAGTTCTTC.

The chain has TRBV15 and TRBJ2-3; 7 bases align to TRBD2. Trimming took 0 bases from V and 14 from J; bases not matched to a gene: 8. The CDR3 is 13 amino acids. Germline assignment: CDR1 LNHNV and CDR2 YYDKDF (reference sequence). The CDR3 sequence: CATSRDLKGGPYF. CDR3 DNA sequence: TGTGCCACCAGCAGAGATCTTAAGGGAGGGCCGTATTTT.

J is TRBJ1-6 and V is TRBV19; tentative D call: TRBD1 (6 bases). Germline V lookup: CDR1 LNHDA, CDR2 SQIVND (reference sequence). This CDR3 has 14 residues. V lost 5 bases to trimming and J lost 6 bases, with 11 bases between them. The CDR3 nucleotides are TGTGCCAGTAGTCCCCGACAGGCTAATTCACCCCTCCACTTT. This sequence encodes CASSPRQANSPLHF.

The chain joins TRBV7-2 to TRBJ1-1; perhaps TRBD1 as D (6 bases). Germline CDR1 SGHTA, CDR2 FQGNSA. V lost 4 bases to trimming and J lost 0 bases, with 9 bases between them. This CDR3 spans 14 amino acids. The CDR3 region is CASSSTGMNTEAFF. CDR3 bases: TGTGCCAGCAGCTCGACAGGTATGAACACTGAAGCTTTCTTT.

This clone was found a few times. The rearrangement joins TRBV18 to TRBJ2-7; TRBD2 matches 11 bases. The V and J ends lost 2 bases and 6 bases, in that order; junction bases with no gene match: 6. This CDR3 contains 15 residues. Germline loops: CDR1 KGHSH, CDR2 LQKENI. CDR3 sequence (DNA): TGTGCCAGCTCACCAGGCCTAGCGGGAGGTCTCGAGCAGTACTTC. It yields the protein CASSPGLAGGLEQYF.

This clone was picked up a small number of times. The chain is built from TRBV4-2 and TRBJ2-7; D perhaps matches TRBD1 (5 bases). The CDR3 has 15 residues. Germline V gene lookup returns CDR1 LGHNA and CDR2 YNFKEQ. Trimming took off 1 base at V and 4 bases at J, with 14 bases between the two ends. The CDR3 protein is CASSQVQGPPYEQYF. The DNA for the CDR3 is TGTGCCAGCAGCCAAGTGCAGGGCCCACCGTACGAGCAGTACTTC.

V and J are TRBV6-5 and TRBJ2-1, with D maybe TRBD1 (5 bases). With 4 bases removed from V and 5 bases from J, the gap between germline ends came to 15 bases. Looked up from germline, CDR1 is MNHEY and CDR2 is SVGAGI. The CDR3 extends over 15 amino acids. CDR3 amino acids: CASSSQKGFHNEQFF. The CDR3 coding sequence is TGTGCCAGCAGTTCCCAAAAGGGGTTCCACAATGAGCAGTTCTTC.

This chain uses TRBV18 with TRBJ2-3; D might be TRBD2 (6 bases). Germline CDR1 KGHSH, CDR2 LQKENI. The germline V and J ends were trimmed by 2 bases and 4 bases, with 16 bases remaining between them. The CDR3 runs to 16 residues. The CDR3 is CASSPGAGLPADTQYF. DNA of the CDR3: TGTGCCAGCTCACCAGGGGCGGGGCTTCCCGCAGATACGCAGTATTTT. Filled out from reference TRBV18 and TRBJ2-3, the complete variable domain reads NAGVMQNPRHLVRRRGQEARLRCSPMKGHSHVYWYRQLPEEGLKFMVYLQKENIIDESGMPKERFSAEFPKEGPSILRIQQVVRGDSAAYFCASSPGAGLPADTQYFGPGTRLTVL.

The genes are TRBV5-1 and TRBJ2-7; no reliable D call. Germline CDR1 is SGHRS and CDR2 is YFSETQ. This CDR3 is built from 14 residues. Between the trimmed V and J ends, which lost 5 bases and 2 bases, there was a span of 14 bases. This CDR3 reads CASSQAKRPYEQYF. DNA of the CDR3: TGCGCCAGCAGTCAAGCCAAGAGGCCCTACGAGCAGTACTTC.

This sequence joins TRBV4-2 and TRBJ1-1; TRBD1 might be the D (6 bases). Trimming removed 1 base from V and 7 bases from J, with 13 bases in between. The CDR3 length is 14 residues. The germline V gene has CDR1 LGHNA and CDR2 YNFKEQ. This chain's CDR3 is CASSQVQGGGEAFF. The CDR3 bases are TGTGCCAGCAGCCAAGTACAGGGAGGGGGTGAAGCTTTCTTT.

The sample holds one count of this clone. The V and J genes are TRBV27 and TRBJ2-3, with 10 bases aligning to TRBD2. CDR1 is MNHEY and CDR2 is SMNVEV in the germline V gene (reference sequence). The CDR3 is 15 residues long. J gave up 4 bases and V 7 bases, and 8 bases lay outside the gene matches. The CDR3 sequence is CASKKAGGQPDTQYF. The CDR3 DNA reads TGTGCCAGCAAAAAAGCGGGGGGGCAGCCAGATACGCAGTATTTT.

V gene TRBV27 combines with J gene TRBJ1-1; D may be TRBD1 (6 bases). The V gene lost 3 bases and the J gene lost 5 bases, with 13 bases spanning the gap. The CDR3 covers 14 residues. CDR1 and CDR2 (germline): MNHEY, SMNVEV (reference sequence). Here the CDR3 reads CASSLYGRGTEAFF. The CDR3 DNA reads TGTGCCAGCAGTTTGTACGGTAGGGGGACTGAAGCTTTCTTT.